This T cell receptor (beta chain) was captured by sequencing in a study of glioma-infiltrating T cells. Findings and limits, study-wide: Non-neoplastic patients had below-expected tissue-blood divergence, while all gliomas exceeded expectation. Only very few CDR3 sequences appeared in both tissue and blood.

J lost 5 bases, V lost 1 base, and 5 bases had no gene match. Germline assignment: CDR1 MNHEY and CDR2 SMNVEV (reference sequence). This CDR3 is built from 16 residues. This clonotype was observed at least ten times. Antigen unknown. Amplification of TCR alpha and beta CDR3 regions from RNA used iRepertoire nested multiplex PCR. One-step reverse transcription and amplification started from roughly 100-400 ng of tissue mRNA or PBMC total RNA. MiXCR was run by TCRdb on the multiplex PCR reads, yielding one entry per CDR3 protein. The sample includes roughly 100,000 distinct CDR3 sequences, around 28% of them seen just once.

J is TRBJ2-5 and V is TRBV27; 12 positions agree with TRBD2. Material for sequencing was glioma tissue, nonneoplastic brain tissue, or PBMCs (not recorded which). The sequence was collected from a human donor with low-grade glioma or glioblastoma, undergoing nonglioma brain surgery, or in good health (not recorded which). For the CDR3, the DNA is TGTGCCAGCAGTTTATACGCTAGCGGGGGGGTGGAGACCCAGTACTTC. Amino acid sequence: CASSLYASGGVETQYF.